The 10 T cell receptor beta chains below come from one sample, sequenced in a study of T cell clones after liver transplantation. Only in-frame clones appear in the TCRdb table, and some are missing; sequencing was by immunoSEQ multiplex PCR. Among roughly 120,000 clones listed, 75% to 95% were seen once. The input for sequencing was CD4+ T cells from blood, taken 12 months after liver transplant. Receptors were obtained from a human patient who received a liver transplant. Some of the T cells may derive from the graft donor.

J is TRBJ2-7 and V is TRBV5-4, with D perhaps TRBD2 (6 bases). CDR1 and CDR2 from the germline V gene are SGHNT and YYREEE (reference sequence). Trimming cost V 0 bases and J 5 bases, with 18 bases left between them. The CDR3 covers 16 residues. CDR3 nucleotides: TGTGCCAGCAGCTTGGATTTTGGCGGGAAGGGGCACGAGCAGTACTTC. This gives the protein CASSLDFGGKGHEQYF.

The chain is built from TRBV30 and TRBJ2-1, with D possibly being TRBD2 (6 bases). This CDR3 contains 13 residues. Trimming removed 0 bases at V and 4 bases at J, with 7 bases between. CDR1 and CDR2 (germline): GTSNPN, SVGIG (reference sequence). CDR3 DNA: TGTGCCTGGAGTGTAGGAGGGTACAATGAGCAGTTCTTC. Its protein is CAWSVGGYNEQFF.

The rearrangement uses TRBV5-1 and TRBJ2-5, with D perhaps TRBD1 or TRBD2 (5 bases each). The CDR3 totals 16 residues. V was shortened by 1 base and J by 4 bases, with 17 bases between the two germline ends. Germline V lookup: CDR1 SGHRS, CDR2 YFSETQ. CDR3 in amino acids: CASSLSGLGAGETQYF. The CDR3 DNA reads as TGCGCCAGCAGCTTGTCGGGGTTAGGGGCGGGAGAGACCCAGTACTTC.

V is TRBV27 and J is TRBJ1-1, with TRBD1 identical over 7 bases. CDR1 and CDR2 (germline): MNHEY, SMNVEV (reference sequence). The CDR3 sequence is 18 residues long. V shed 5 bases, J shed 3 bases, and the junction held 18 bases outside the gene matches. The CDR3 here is CASSITRLTGKADTEAFF. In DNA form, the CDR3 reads TGTGCCAGCAGTATAACGCGGCTGACAGGGAAGGCGGACACTGAAGCTTTCTTT.

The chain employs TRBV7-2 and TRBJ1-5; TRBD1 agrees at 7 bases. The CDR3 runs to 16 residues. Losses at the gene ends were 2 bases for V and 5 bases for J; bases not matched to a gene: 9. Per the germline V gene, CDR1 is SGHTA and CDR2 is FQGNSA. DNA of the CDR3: TGTGCCAGCAGCTTACAAGGACCAGGGGGAGATCAGCCCCAGCATTTT. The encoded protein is CASSLQGPGGDQPQHF.

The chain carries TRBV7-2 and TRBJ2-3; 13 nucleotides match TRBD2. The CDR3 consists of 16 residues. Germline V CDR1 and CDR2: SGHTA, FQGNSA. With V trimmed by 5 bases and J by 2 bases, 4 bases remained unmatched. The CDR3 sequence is CASSPGLAGDTDTQYF. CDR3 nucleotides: TGTGCCAGCAGCCCTGGACTAGCGGGAGACACAGATACGCAGTATTTT.

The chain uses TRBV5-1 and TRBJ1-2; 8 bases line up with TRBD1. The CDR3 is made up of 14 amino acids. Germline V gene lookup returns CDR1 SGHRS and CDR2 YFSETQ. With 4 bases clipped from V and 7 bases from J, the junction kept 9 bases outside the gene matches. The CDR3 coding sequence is TGCGCCAGCAGCGATCCCGGGACAGGCGGTGGCTACACCTTC. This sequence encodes CASSDPGTGGGYTF.

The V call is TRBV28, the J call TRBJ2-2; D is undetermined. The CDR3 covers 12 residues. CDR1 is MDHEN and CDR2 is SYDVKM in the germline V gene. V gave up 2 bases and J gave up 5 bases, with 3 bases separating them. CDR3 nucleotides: TGTGCCAGCAGTTTAGCGACCGGGGAGCTGTTTTTT. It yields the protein CASSLATGELFF. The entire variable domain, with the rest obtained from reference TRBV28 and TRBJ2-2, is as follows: DVKVTQSSRYLVKRTGEKVFLECVQDMDHENMFWYRQDPGLGLRLIYFSYDVKMKEKGDIPEGYSVSREKKERFSLILESASTNQTSMYLCASSLATGELFFGEGSRLTVL.

CDR3 sequence: CASSTRTSSFFQETQYF. In DNA, the CDR3 is TGCGCCAGCAGCACGCGGACTAGCTCCTTCTTCCAAGAGACCCAGTACTTC. The rearrangement links TRBV5-1 to TRBJ2-5, with 8 bases that match TRBD2. This CDR3 is built from 17 residues. The V gene end was trimmed by 4 bases and the J gene end by 1 base; junction bases not matched to a gene: 12. Germline V gene lookup returns CDR1 SGHRS and CDR2 YFSETQ.

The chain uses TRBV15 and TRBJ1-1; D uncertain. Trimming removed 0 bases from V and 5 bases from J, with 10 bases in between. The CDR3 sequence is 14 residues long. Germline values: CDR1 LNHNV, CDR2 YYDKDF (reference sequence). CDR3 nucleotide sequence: TGTGCCACCAGCAGAGATCGTGGGATAACTGAAGCTTTCTTT. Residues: CATSRDRGITEAFF.